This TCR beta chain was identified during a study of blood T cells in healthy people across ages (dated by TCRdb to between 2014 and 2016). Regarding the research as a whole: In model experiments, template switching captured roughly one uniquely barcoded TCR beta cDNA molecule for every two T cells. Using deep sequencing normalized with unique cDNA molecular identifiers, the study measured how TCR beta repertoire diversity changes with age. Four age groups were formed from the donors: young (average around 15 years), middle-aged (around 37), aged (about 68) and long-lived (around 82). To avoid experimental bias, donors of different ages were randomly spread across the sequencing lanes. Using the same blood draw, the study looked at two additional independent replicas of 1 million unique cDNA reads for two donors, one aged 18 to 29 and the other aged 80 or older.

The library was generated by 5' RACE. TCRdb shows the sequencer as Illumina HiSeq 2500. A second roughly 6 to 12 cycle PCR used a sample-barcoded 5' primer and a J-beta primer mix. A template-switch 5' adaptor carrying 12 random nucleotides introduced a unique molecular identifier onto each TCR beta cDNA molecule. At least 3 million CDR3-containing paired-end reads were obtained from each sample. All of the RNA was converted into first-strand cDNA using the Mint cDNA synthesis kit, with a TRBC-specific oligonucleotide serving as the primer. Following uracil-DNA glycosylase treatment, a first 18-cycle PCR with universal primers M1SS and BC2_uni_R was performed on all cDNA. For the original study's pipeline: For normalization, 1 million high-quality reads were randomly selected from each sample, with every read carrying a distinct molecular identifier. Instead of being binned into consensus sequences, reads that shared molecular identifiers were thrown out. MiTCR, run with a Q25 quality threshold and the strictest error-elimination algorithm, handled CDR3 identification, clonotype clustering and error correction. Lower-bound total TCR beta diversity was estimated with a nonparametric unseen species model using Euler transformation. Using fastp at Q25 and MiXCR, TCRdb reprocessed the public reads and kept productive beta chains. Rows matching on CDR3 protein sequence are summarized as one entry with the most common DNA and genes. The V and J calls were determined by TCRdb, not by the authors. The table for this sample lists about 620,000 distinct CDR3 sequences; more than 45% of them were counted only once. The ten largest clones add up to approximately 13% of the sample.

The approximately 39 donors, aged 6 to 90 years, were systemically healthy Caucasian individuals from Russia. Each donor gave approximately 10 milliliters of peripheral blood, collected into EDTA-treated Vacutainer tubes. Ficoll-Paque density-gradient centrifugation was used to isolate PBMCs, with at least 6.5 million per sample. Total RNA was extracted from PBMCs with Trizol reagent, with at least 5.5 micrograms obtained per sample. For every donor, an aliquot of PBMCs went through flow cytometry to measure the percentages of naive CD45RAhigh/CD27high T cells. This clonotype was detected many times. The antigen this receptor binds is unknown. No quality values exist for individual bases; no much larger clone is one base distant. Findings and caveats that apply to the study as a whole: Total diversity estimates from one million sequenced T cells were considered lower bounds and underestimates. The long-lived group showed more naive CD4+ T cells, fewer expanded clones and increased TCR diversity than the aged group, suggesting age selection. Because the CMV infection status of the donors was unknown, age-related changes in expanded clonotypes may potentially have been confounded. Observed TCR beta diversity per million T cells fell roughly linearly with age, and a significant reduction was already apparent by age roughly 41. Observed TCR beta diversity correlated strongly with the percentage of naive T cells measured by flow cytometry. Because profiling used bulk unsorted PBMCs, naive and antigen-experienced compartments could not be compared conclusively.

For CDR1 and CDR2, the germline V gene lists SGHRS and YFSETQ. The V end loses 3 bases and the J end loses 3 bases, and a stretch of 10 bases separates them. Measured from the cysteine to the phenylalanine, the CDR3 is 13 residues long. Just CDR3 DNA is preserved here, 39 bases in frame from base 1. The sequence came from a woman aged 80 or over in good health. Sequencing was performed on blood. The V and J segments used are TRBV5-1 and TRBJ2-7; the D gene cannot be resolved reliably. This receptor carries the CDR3 CASSSARNYEQYF. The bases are TGCGCCAGCAGCTCGGCGAGGAACTACGAGCAGTACTTC.